This TCR beta chain was sequenced in a study of T-cell memory formation after mild COVID-19. This clonotype was counted only a few times. Its antigen remains unidentified. Overall study findings and caveats: Researchers report contracting CD4+ clones mostly in CM and EM, with CD8+ clones in EMRA. The authors did not confirm SARS-CoV-2 specificity of second-wave clones peaking day 37. Pre-infection memory held some responding clones, suggesting pre-existing cross-reactive T cells responded.

Barcoded TCR alpha and TCR beta cDNA libraries with UMIs came from 5'RACE using constant-segment primers. TCRdb ran MiXCR on the 5' RACE reads and lists one entry per CDR3 protein. This table has about 470,000 distinct CDR3 sequences, over 15% appearing once. The V segment lost 7 bases and the J segment 4 bases; nucleotides outside the gene matches: 9. CDR3 length equals 15 residues. Germline V gene data show CDR1 as MNHEY and CDR2 as SMNVEV (reference sequence). The chain links TRBV27 to TRBJ2-3; 9 nucleotides agree with TRBD1. The receptor's source is an adult woman who had mild COVID-19 (a few samples of this study predate the infection). Cell type and time point are not known. The sequencing sample was made of PBMCs or a T cell subset sorted from them (not recorded which). As DNA, the CDR3 is TGTGCCAGCACCCCAGGGACAGGGAGGCCAGATACGCAGTATTTT. Encoded protein: CASTPGTGRPDTQYF.